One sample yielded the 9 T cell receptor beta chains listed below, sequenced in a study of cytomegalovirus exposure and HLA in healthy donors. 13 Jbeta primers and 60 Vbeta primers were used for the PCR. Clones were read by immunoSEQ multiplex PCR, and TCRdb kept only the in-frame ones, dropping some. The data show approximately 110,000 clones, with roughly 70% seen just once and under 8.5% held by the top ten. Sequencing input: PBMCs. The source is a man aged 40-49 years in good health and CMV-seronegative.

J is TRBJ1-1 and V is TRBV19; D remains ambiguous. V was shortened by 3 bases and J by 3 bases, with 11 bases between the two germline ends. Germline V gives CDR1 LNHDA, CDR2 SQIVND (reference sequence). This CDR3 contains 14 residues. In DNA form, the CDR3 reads TGTGCCAGTAGTATTTCCGGGGAATACACTGAAGCTTTCTTT. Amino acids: CASSISGEYTEAFF.

CDR3 protein: CASTQAGRINQPQHF. The CDR3, as DNA: TGTGCCAGCACCCAAGCGGGCAGGATTAATCAGCCCCAGCATTTT. This rearrangement joins TRBV5-6 to TRBJ1-5; D not certain. The germline gives CDR1 SGHDT, CDR2 YYEEEE. Trimming shortened V by 6 bases and J by 4 bases, and 17 bases separated the two germline ends. The CDR3 extends over 15 amino acids.

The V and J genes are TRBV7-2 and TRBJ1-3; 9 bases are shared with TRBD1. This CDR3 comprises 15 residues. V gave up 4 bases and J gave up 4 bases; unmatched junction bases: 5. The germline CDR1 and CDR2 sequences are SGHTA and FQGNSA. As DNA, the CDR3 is TGTGCCAGCAGCTCATGGACAGGGGCGGGAAACACCATATATTTT. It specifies CASSSWTGAGNTIYF.

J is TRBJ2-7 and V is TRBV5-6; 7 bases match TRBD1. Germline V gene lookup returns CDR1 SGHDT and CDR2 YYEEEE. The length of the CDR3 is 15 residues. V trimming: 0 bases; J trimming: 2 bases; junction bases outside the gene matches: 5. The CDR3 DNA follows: TGTGCCAGCAGCTTGGAAGGGACAGATCCCTACGAGCAGTACTTC. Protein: CASSLEGTDPYEQYF.

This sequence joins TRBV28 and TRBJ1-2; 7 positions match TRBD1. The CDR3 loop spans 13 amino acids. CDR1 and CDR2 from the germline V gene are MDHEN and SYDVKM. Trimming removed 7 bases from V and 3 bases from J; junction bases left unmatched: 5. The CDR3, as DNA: TGTGCCAGCATTGCAGGGGGTGACTATGGCTACACCTTC. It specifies CASIAGGDYGYTF.

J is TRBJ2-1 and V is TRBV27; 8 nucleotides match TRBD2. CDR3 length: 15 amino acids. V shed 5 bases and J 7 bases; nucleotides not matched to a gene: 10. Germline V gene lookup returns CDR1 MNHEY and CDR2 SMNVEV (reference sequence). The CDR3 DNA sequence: TGTGCCAGCAGTCCTGGAGTAGCGGGGAATAATGAGCAGTTCTTC. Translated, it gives CASSPGVAGNNEQFF.

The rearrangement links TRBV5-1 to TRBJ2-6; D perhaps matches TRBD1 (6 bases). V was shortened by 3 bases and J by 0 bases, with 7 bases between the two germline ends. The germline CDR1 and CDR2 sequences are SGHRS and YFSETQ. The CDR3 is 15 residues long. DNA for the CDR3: TGCGCCAGCAGCTCAGGGGCCTCTGGGGCCAACGTCCTGACTTTC. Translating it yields CASSSGASGANVLTF.

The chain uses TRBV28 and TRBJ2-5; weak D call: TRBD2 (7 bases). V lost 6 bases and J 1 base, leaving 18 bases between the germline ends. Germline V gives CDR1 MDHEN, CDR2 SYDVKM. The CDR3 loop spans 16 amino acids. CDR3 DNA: TGTGCCAGCAGCCCGAGGGTGGGGGGGCTCCAAGAGACCCAGTACTTC. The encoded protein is CASSPRVGGLQETQYF.

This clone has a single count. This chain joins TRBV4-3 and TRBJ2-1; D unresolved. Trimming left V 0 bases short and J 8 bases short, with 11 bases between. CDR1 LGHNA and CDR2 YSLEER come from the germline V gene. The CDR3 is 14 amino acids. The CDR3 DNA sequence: TGCGCCAGCAGCCAAGATCGTCGGTATCATGAGCAGTTCTTC. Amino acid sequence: CASSQDRRYHEQFF.